These 3 T cell receptor beta chains share one sample of origin, sequenced in a study of PD-1 blockade in classical Hodgkin lymphoma. The patients all showed relapse after autologous stem cell transplantation, while their brentuximab vedotin exposure varied. The method was immunoSEQ multiplex PCR; TCRdb's version includes in-frame clones alone and lacks a portion of them. This table has roughly 100,000 clones, roughly 91% appearing once. This material consisted of peripheral blood mononuclear cells (PBMCs), taken before the second cycle of nivolumab. Receptor source: a human donor with classical Hodgkin lymphoma.

This clone was counted a single time. The gene calls are TRBV6-1 and TRBJ2-7, with D hard to call. CDR1 and CDR2 from the germline V gene are MNHNS and SASEGT. The CDR3 loop spans 12 amino acids. Between the trimmed V and J ends, which lost 2 bases and 6 bases, there was a span of 8 bases. The chain's CDR3 is CASSESPLEQYF. The CDR3 DNA reads as TGTGCCAGCAGTGAAAGCCCGCTCGAGCAGTACTTC.

The CDR3 nucleotides are TGTGCCAGCAGCCTGCAGGTAGCGGGGTGGCCCAATGAGCAGTTCTTC. It specifies CASSLQVAGWPNEQFF. The chain uses TRBV4-2 and TRBJ2-1; TRBD2 aligns across 8 bases. V lost 4 bases to trimming and J lost 6 bases; unmatched junction nucleotides: 11. Germline V CDR1 and CDR2: LGHNA, YNFKEQ. CDR3 length equals 16 residues.

The CDR3 loop reads CAISHKDPAYFPNEKLFF. The CDR3 region has the DNA TGTGCCATCAGTCACAAGGACCCGGCATATTTCCCTAATGAAAAACTGTTTTTT. This sequence joins TRBV10-3 and TRBJ1-4; D unclear. This CDR3 is 18 amino acids long. Germline V gene lookup returns CDR1 ENHRY and CDR2 SYGVKD. V lost 5 bases and J 3 bases, leaving 22 bases between the germline ends.